The sequence of this T cell receptor beta chain was determined in a study of patients and donors after allogeneic stem cell transplantation. CDR1 and CDR2 (germline): KGHSH, LQKENI. J was trimmed by 6 bases and V by 1 base; bases with no gene match: 5. The CDR3 totals 15 residues. TCRdb fed the RT-PCR reads into MiXCR, producing one record per CDR3 protein. In the table there are 150,000 to 200,000 distinct CDR3 sequences, 24% of which are singletons. Specimen: blood, either unsorted or a sorted T cell fraction (not recorded which). V gene TRBV18 combines with J gene TRBJ2-1; TRBD2 matches at 8 bases. The TCR comes from a human donor who was either an allogeneic HSCT recipient or a stem cell or donor lymphocyte infusion donor (not recorded which). It is not recorded whose cells these are; they may come from a transplant donor. The CDR3 bases are TGTGCCAGCTCACCACATGAGGCGGGAGGCAATGAGCAGTTCTTC. The encoded protein is CASSPHEAGGNEQFF.